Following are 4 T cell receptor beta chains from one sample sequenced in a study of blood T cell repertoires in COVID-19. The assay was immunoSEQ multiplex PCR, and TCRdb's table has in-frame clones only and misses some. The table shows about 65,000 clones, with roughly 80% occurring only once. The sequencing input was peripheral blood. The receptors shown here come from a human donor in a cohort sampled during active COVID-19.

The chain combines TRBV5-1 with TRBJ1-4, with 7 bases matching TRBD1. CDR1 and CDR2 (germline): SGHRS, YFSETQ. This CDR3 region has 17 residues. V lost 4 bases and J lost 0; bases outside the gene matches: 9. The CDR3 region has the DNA TGCGCCAGCAGCCCGATACTGGGACAGACAACTAATGAAAAACTGTTTTTT. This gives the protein CASSPILGQTTNEKLFF.

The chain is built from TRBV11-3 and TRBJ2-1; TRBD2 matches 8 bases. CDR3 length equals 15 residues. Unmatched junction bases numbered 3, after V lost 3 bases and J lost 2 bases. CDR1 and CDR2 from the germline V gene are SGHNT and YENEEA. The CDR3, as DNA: TGTGCCAGCAGCTTCGGGGGGGCCCCCTACAATGAGCAGTTCTTC. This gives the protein CASSFGGAPYNEQFF.

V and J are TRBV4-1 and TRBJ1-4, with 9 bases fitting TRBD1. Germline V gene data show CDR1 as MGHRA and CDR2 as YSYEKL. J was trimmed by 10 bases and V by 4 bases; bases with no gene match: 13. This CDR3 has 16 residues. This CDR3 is CASSPDWGQGVLKLFF. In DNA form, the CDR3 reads TGCGCCAGCAGCCCGGACTGGGGACAGGGCGTTTTAAAACTGTTTTTT.

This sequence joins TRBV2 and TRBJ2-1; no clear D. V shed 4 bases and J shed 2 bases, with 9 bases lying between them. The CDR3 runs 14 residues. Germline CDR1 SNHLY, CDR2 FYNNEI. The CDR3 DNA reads TGTGCCAGCAGTGCTATACTAACCTACAATGAGCAGTTCTTC. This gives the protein CASSAILTYNEQFF.